This TCR beta chain comes out of a study of blood T cell repertoires in COVID-19. In the study overall: Acute and convalescent COVID-19 samples came from the United States, Italy and Spain. The cDNA or gDNA used as material had been derived from T cells, B-cell-depleted T cells, or PBMCs.

In the authors' workflow: Using reference gene primer amplification, nucleated cell counts were estimated. The protocol was immunoSEQ multiplex PCR, while the TCRdb copy is restricted to in-frame clones and leaves out a portion. Clone size and V and J calls were adopted from that table, with D and trimming inferred from the DNA. The sample consists of 230,000 or so clones, around 80% of them appearing once. This receptor was taken from a human donor in a cohort sampled during active COVID-19. Sequencing input: peripheral blood.

Here the CDR3 DNA reads TGCGCCAGCAGCTGGGGCACTGAGCAGTACTTC. Protein: CASSWGTEQYF. The J gene is TRBJ2-7, the V gene TRBV5-1; D may be TRBD1 (5 bases). CDR3 length: 11 residues. In germline, CDR1 is SGHRS, CDR2 YFSETQ. Trimming stripped 3 bases from V and 7 bases from J, with 8 bases between.